Given below is one TCR beta chain in context. This entry belongs to a study of CD8 T cells in Susac syndrome. Study-level background: Patients with Susac syndrome were therapy-naive, taking corticosteroids, with some also receiving intravenous immunoglobulin, or taking intravenous immunoglobulin alone at the time their blood was drawn.

The length of the CDR3 is 9 residues. CDR1 is DFQATT, CDR2 SNEGSKA, per germline (reference sequence). Between the trimmed V and J ends, which lost 5 bases and 7 bases, there was a span of 5 bases. Reverse transcription of about 0.45 to 1 ug RNA used random hexamers. TCRdb passed the immunoSEQ multiplex PCR reads through MiXCR, listing each CDR3 protein once. The repertoire holds roughly 200,000 distinct CDR3 sequences, with just under 95% as singletons. The clonotype originates from a human donor with Susac syndrome. The chain has TRBV20-1 and TRBJ1-2; D is unclear. Sequencing was done on a sample of CD4+ T cells from PBMCs. CDR3 DNA sequence: TGCAGTGCTGGGCCTGGCTACACCTTC. Encoded protein: CSAGPGYTF.